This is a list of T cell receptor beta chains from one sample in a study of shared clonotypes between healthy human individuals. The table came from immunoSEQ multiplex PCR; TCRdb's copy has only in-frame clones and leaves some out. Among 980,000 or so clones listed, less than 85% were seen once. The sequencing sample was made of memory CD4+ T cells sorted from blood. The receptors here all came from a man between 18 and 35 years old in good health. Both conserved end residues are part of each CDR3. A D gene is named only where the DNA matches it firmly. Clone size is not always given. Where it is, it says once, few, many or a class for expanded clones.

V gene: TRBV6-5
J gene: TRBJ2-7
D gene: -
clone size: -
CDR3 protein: CASSSRHGEQYF
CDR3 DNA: TGTGCCAGCAGTTCCCGACATGGGGAGCAGTACTTC

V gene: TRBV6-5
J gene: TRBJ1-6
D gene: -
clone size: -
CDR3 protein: CASSYGGDRNSPLHF
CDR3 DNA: TGTGCCAGCAGTTACGGGGGGGACCGTAATTCACCCCTCCACTTT

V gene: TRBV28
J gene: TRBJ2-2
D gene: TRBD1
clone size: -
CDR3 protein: CASSFTGTGVGGELFF
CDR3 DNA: TGTGCCAGCAGCTTCACCGGGACAGGGGTCGGCGGGGAGCTGTTTTTT

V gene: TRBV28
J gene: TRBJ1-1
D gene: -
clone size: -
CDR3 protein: CASSDRLEAFF
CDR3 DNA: TGTGCCAGCAGTGACCGGTTGGAAGCTTTCTTT

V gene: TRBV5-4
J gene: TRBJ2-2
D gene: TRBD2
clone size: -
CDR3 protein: CASSLGLAGPNTGELFF
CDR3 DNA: TGTGCCAGCAGCTTGGGGCTAGCGGGACCGAACACCGGGGAGCTGTTTTTT

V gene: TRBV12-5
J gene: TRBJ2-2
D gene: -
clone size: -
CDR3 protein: CASGLVRSANTGELFF
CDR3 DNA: TGTGCTAGTGGTTTGGTACGGTCAGCGAACACCGGGGAGCTGTTTTTT

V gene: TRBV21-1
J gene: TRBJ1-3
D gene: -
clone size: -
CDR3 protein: CARGKTGAGNTIYF
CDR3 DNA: TGTGCCCGGGGGAAGACAGGGGCTGGAAACACCATATATTTT

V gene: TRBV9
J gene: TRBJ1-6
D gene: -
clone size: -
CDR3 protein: CASSQEINSPLHF
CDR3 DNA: TGTGCCAGCTCTCAGGAAATCAATTCACCCCTCCACTTT

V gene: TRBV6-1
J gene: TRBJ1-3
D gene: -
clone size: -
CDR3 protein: CASMKDLSSGNTIYF
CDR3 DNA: TGTGCCAGCATGAAGGACTTATCCTCTGGAAACACCATATATTTT

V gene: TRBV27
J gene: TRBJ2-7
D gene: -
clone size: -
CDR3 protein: CASGPLGRGTGEQYF
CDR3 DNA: TGTGCCAGCGGCCCCCTGGGCAGGGGGACTGGCGAGCAGTACTTC

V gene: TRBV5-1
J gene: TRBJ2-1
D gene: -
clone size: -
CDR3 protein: CASSLDPGDNNEQFF
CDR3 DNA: TGCGCCAGCAGCTTGGATCCCGGAGATAACAATGAGCAGTTCTTC

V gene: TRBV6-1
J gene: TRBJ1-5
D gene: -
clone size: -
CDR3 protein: CASSGTRDQPQHF
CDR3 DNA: TGTGCCAGCAGTGGGACGCGCGATCAGCCCCAGCATTTT

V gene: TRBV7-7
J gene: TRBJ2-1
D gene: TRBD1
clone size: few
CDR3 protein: CASSFRTGHEQFF
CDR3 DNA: TGTGCTAGCAGCTTTCGGACAGGGCACGAGCAGTTCTTC

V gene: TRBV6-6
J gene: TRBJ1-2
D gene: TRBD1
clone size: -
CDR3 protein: CASSMGQGGGYTF
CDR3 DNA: TGTGCCAGCAGTATGGGACAGGGCGGAGGCTACACCTTC

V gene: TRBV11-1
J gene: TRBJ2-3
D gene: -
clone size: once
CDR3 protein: CASSGRIPGGDTQYF
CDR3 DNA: TGTGCCAGCAGCGGAAGGATCCCCGGAGGGGATACGCAGTATTTT

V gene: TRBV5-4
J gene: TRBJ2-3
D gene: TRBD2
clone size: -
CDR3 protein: CASSVQGLKTDTQYF
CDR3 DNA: TGTGCCAGCAGCGTTCAGGGACTAAAGACAGATACGCAGTATTTT

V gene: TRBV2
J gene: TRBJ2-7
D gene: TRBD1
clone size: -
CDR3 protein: CASTQDRGPYEQYF
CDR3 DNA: TGTGCCAGCACCCAGGACAGGGGTCCGTACGAGCAGTACTTC

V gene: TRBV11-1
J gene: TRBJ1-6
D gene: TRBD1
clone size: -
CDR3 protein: CASSERQGASPLHF
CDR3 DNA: TGTGCCAGCAGCGAGCGACAGGGGGCATCACCCCTTCACTTT

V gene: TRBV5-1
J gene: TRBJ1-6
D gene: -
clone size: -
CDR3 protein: CASSLGQENSPLHF
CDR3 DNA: TGCGCCAGCAGCTTGGGGCAAGAGAATTCACCCCTCCACTTT

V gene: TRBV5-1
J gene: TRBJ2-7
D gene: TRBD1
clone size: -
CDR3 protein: CASSYGQGSHEQYF
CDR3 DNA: TGCGCCAGCAGCTATGGACAGGGCTCCCACGAGCAGTACTTC

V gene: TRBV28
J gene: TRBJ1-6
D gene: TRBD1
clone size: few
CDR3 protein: CASSLTRGLTNSPLHF
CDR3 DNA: TGTGCCAGCAGTTTAACCAGGGGGTTAACCAATTCACCCCTCCACTTT

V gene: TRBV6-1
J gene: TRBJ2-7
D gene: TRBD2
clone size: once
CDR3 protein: CASSLAGGPVYF
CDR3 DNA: TGTGCCAGCAGTTTAGCGGGGGGCCCGGTGTACTTC

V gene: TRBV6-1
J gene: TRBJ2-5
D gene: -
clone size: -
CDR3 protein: CASGGLQETQYF
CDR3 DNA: TGTGCCAGCGGGGGGCTCCAAGAGACCCAGTACTTC

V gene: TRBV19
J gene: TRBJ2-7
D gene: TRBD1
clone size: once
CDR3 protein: CASSGRSRTGGDEQYF
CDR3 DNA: TGTGCCAGTAGTGGAAGATCGCGGACAGGGGGCGACGAGCAGTACTTC

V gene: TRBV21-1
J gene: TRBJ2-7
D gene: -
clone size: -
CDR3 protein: CASSKAVYGRDYEQYF
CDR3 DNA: TGTGCCAGCAGCAAAGCCGTGTACGGGAGGGACTACGAGCAGTACTTC

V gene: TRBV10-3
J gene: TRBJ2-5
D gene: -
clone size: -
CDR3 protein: CAISVGTETQYF
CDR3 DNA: TGTGCCATCAGCGTGGGAACAGAGACCCAGTACTTC

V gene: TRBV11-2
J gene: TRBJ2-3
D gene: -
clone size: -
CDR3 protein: CASSAISVSGTDTQYF
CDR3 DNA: TGTGCCAGCAGCGCCATCAGTGTATCCGGCACAGATACGCAGTATTTT

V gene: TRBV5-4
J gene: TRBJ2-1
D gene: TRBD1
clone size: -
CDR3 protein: CASSSRDRDVYNEQFF
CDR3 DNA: TGTGCCAGCAGCTCGCGAGACAGGGACGTCTACAATGAGCAGTTCTTC

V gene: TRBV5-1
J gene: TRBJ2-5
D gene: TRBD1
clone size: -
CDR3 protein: CASSFTQGARETQYF
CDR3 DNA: TGCGCCAGCAGCTTTACACAGGGGGCTAGGGAGACCCAGTACTTC

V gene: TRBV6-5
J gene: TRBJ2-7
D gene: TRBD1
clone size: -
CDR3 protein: CASSPPGTGTYEQYF
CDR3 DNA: TGTGCCAGCAGTCCCCCCGGGACAGGGACCTACGAGCAGTACTTC

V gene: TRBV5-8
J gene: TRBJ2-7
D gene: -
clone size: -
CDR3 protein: CASSLGSTATSYEQYF
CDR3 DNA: TGTGCCAGCAGCTTGGGGTCCACCGCAACATCCTACGAGCAGTACTTC

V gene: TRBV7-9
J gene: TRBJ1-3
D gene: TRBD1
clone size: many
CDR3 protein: CASSPRQGDYGNTIYF
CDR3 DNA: TGTGCCAGCAGCCCCCGACAGGGTGACTATGGGAACACCATATATTTT

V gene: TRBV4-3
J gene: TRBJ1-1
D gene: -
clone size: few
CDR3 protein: CASSQDQQPARAFF
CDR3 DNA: TGCGCCAGCAGCCAAGATCAACAGCCCGCTAGGGCTTTCTTT

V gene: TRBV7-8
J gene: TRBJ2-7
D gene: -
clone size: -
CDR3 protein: CASSLGDNYEQYF
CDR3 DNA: TGTGCCAGCAGCTTAGGGGACAACTACGAGCAGTACTTC

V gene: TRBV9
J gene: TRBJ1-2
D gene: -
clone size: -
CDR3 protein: CASSGRQYGYTF
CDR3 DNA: TGTGCCAGCAGCGGACGACAGTATGGCTACACCTTC

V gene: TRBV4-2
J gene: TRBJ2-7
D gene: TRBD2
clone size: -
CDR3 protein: CASSQESSGYYEQYF
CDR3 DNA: TGTGCCAGCAGCCAAGAGTCTAGCGGTTACTACGAGCAGTACTTC

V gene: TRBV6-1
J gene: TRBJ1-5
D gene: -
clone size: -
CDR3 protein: CASSGVYSSNQPQHF
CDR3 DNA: TGTGCCAGCAGTGGCGTTTACAGTAGCAATCAGCCCCAGCATTTT

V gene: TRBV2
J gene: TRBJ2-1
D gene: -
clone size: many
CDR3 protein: CASKYDNEQFF
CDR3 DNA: TGTGCCAGCAAATACGACAATGAGCAGTTCTTC

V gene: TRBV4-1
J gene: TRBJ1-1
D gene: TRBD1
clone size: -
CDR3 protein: CASSQDPTGVGAFF
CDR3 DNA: TGCGCCAGCAGCCAAGATCCGACAGGGGTTGGAGCTTTCTTT

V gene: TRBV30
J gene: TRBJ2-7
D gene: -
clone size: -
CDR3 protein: CAWSDRDEQYF
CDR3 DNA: TGTGCCTGGAGTGACAGGGACGAGCAGTACTTC